This TCR beta chain was observed in a study of naive and memory T cell subsets. Cells stained for CD3, CD4, CD8, CD45RA, CD27 and viability were sorted into four CD45RA/CD27 subsets. V was pared by 2 bases and J by 4 bases, with 23 bases between. From germline, CDR1 is MNHEY and CDR2 SVGAGI. The CDR3 is 19 amino acids. Two oligonucleotides, mixed equimolar, formed the beta constant-region primer covering TRBC1 and TRBC2. Nested alpha and beta constant-region primers with the SP2 primer drove four PCR rounds on ligated cDNA. Ligation attached a single-stranded oligonucleotide with a 12-nucleotide UMI and the SP2 primer to the cDNA 3' end. TCRdb called the UMI-ligation and nested PCR reads again in MiXCR, with one record for every CDR3 protein. The sample yields 99,000 or so distinct CDR3 sequences, around 13% seen once. Points from the study as a whole: Especially in CD8 cells, naive repertoires contained a few larger clonotypes, possibly CD45RA-re-expressing memory cells. Clonotypes here are unpaired alpha or beta chain sequences.

There are a few counts of this clonotype. Its antigen is not known. This chain joins TRBV6-5 and TRBJ2-2, with D tentatively TRBD2 (5 bases). The origin of this receptor is a human donor in good health. Sequencing was performed on naive CD8+ T cells from blood. The CDR3 here is CASSYEKQVDYSFTGELFF. The CDR3 nucleotides read TGTGCCAGCAGTTACGAAAAACAAGTCGACTACTCTTTCACCGGGGAGCTGTTTTTT.